These 7 T cell receptor beta chains were all obtained from the same sample, sequenced in a study of OX40 agonist ivuxolimab in advanced cancers. The data were produced by immunoSEQ multiplex PCR, yet TCRdb's version contains in-frame clones alone and is incomplete. The table includes roughly 60,000 clones, roughly 84% detected once. The sample in question was CD4+ or CD8+ T cells sorted from blood, obtained in a trial of the OX40 agonist ivuxolimab. Source of these receptors: an adult with an advanced solid tumor such as melanoma, head and neck, liver or kidney cancer.

CDR3 nucleotides: TGTGCCAGCAGTTACTCGACCAGTGGGGCCGGGGAGCTGTTTTTT. Amino acids: CASSYSTSGAGELFF. This chain connects TRBV6-5 to TRBJ2-2; D is uncertain. V lost 0 bases to trimming and J lost 6 bases, with 11 bases between them. Germline V gene sequence: CDR1 MNHEY, CDR2 SVGAGI. The CDR3 extends over 15 amino acids.

V gene TRBV5-1 combines with J gene TRBJ1-2; 10 positions agree with TRBD1. V lost 0 bases and J lost 8; bases outside the gene matches: 4. The CDR3 is 14 residues long. Germline lookup yields CDR1 SGHRS and CDR2 YFSETQ. CDR3 residues: CASSLGQGAFGYTF. DNA of the CDR3: TGCGCCAGCAGCTTGGGACAGGGGGCGTTCGGCTACACCTTC.

This chain links TRBV11-2 with TRBJ2-1, with D perhaps TRBD2 (6 bases). CDR1 and CDR2 (germline): SGHAT, FQNNGV. V lost 5 bases and J 8 bases, leaving 19 bases between the germline ends. The CDR3 loop spans 15 amino acids. The DNA of the CDR3 is TGTGCCAGCAGCCTACTAGTCGGGGGTTTCTATGAGCAGTTCTTC. Translating gives CASSLLVGGFYEQFF. Filled out from reference TRBV11-2 and TRBJ2-1, the complete variable domain reads EAGVAQSPRYKIIEKRQSVAFWCNPISGHATLYWYQQILGQGPKLLIQFQNNGVVDDSQLPKDRFSAERLKGVDSTLKIQPAKLEDSAVYLCASSLLVGGFYEQFFGPGTRLTVL.

The rearrangement uses TRBV30 and TRBJ1-5, with D uncertain. Trimming left V 0 bases short and J 3 bases short, with 6 bases between. The CDR3 consists of 13 residues. Germline V gene sequence: CDR1 GTSNPN, CDR2 SVGIG (reference sequence). This CDR3 is CAWSVSPNQPQHF. The CDR3 coding sequence is TGTGCCTGGAGTGTCTCCCCCAATCAGCCCCAGCATTTT. Full variable domain (outside the CDR3, taken from reference TRBV30 and TRBJ1-5): SQTIHQWPATLVQPVGSPLSLECTVEGTSNPNLYWYRQAAGRGLQLLFYSVGIGQISSEVPQNLSASRPQDRQFILSSKKLLLSDSGFYLCAWSVSPNQPQHFGDGTRLSIL.

This clone has only a few counts. The rearrangement joins TRBV25-1 to TRBJ1-1, with 7 bases lining up with TRBD1. There are 15 residues in the CDR3. CDR1 MGHDK and CDR2 SYGVNS come from the germline V gene. Unmatched junction bases numbered 10, after V lost 4 bases and J lost 5 bases. CDR3 DNA sequence: TGTGCCAGCAGTGGGGACAGAGGTTTTAGGACTGAAGCTTTCTTT. It specifies CASSGDRGFRTEAFF.

The V and J genes are TRBV5-8 and TRBJ1-2, with a weak D call TRBD1 (5 bases). V was trimmed by 2 bases and J by 0 bases, leaving 17 bases between them. Germline V gives CDR1 SGHTS, CDR2 YDEGEE. This CDR3 has 17 residues. Here the CDR3 DNA reads TGTGCCAGCAGCTTAGTTTTAGAGGGGAGGACTAACTATGGCTACACCTTC. Protein product: CASSLVLEGRTNYGYTF. The complete variable domain, with remaining parts taken from reference TRBV5-8 and TRBJ1-2, reads EAGVTQSPTHLIKTRGQQATLRCSPISGHTSVYWYQQALGLGLQFLLWYDEGEERNRGNFPPRFSGRQFPNYSSELNVNALELEDSALYLCASSLVLEGRTNYGYTFGSGTRLTVV.

The rearrangement links TRBV9 to TRBJ1-1, with a tentative D call TRBD1 (6 bases). This CDR3 comprises 14 residues. Looked up from germline, CDR1 is SGDLS and CDR2 is YYNGEE. Trimming removed 4 bases from V and 0 bases from J, with 10 bases in between. CDR3 coding DNA: TGTGCCAGCAGCAGGGGACATATGAACACTGAAGCTTTCTTT. It encodes CASSRGHMNTEAFF.